This entry lists 14 T cell receptor beta chains sequenced from one sample in a study of graft-versus-host responses after intestinal transplantation. These receptors' targets are unknown. Using immunoSEQ multiplex PCR, the repertoire was profiled, and TCRdb retains in-frame clones only, with some absent. The table has some 80,000 clones, more than 85% seen once; the top ten hold 7.6%. This specimen was unstimulated CD8+ T cells sorted from spleen or lymph node cells, taken before transplant. Receptors originate from a human donor who was the organ donor for an intestinal transplant.

The J gene is TRBJ2-3, the V gene TRBV7-9; D possibly corresponds to TRBD2 (6 bases). Germline V gene sequence: CDR1 SEHNR, CDR2 FQNEAQ (reference sequence). Trimming cost V 4 bases and J 0 bases, with 23 bases left between them. The CDR3 contains 19 residues. In DNA form, the CDR3 reads TGTGCCAGCAGCTCCCGGACCAGTCGAAGGGACTCTAGCACAGATACGCAGTATTTT. Amino acids: CASSSRTSRRDSSTDTQYF.

V is TRBV27 and J is TRBJ1-5; D unclear. V dropped 6 bases and J dropped 4 bases, with 10 bases sitting between them. Germline V CDR1 and CDR2: MNHEY, SMNVEV (reference sequence). This CDR3 is built from 13 residues. CDR3 amino acids: CASSPRGNQPQHF. CDR3 coding DNA: TGTGCCAGCAGCCCGCGGGGAAATCAGCCCCAGCATTTT.

The chain recombines TRBV7-9 with TRBJ1-1, with D unresolved. The germline V gene has CDR1 SEHNR and CDR2 FQNEAQ (reference sequence). There are 16 residues in the CDR3. Trimming removed 1 base from V and 1 base from J, with 13 bases in between. Written as DNA, the CDR3 is TGTGCCAGCAGCTTAGATGTCAGACCCCAGAACACTGAAGCTTTCTTT. Translation: CASSLDVRPQNTEAFF.

This chain uses TRBV5-6 with TRBJ2-2; 7 positions match TRBD1. Trimming removed 2 bases from V and 3 bases from J; junction bases left unmatched: 16. The CDR3 consists of 19 residues. The germline V gene has CDR1 SGHDT and CDR2 YYEEEE. CDR3 region: CASSFYPLGPGQYTGELFF. For the CDR3, the DNA is TGTGCCAGCAGCTTTTACCCCCTTGGGCCGGGACAGTACACCGGGGAGCTGTTTTTT. Using reference TRBV5-6 and TRBJ2-2 for the parts outside the CDR3, the full variable domain is DAGVTQSPTHLIKTRGQQVTLRCSPKSGHDTVSWYQQALGQGPQFIFQYYEEEERQRGNFPDRFSGHQFPNYSSELNVNALLLGDSALYLCASSFYPLGPGQYTGELFFGEGSRLTVL.

The rearrangement links TRBV7-8 to TRBJ2-2; 7 bases fit TRBD2. Unmatched junction bases numbered 10, after V lost 4 bases and J lost 5 bases. The CDR3 totals 16 residues. The germline V gene encodes CDR1 SGHVS and CDR2 FQNEAQ. The CDR3 DNA follows: TGTGCCAGCAGCTACCGGACTAGAACCCCAACCGGGGAGCTGTTTTTT. Its translation is CASSYRTRTPTGELFF.

The V and J genes are TRBV13 and TRBJ2-3; 8 bases match TRBD1. CDR3 size: 16 residues. V lost 2 bases to trimming and J lost 6 bases; unmatched junction nucleotides: 10. The germline V gene encodes CDR1 PRHDT and CDR2 FYEKMQ (reference sequence). DNA for the CDR3: TGTGCCAGCAGCTTACTGGACAGGGCGCTAAGGGATACGCAGTATTTT. Its translation: CASSLLDRALRDTQYF.

The V gene is TRBV7-9, the J gene TRBJ1-1; 7 bases are a match to TRBD1. The CDR3 runs 14 residues. Germline V lookup: CDR1 SEHNR, CDR2 FQNEAQ (reference sequence). The junction had 8 bases not matched to a gene; V was cut back by 5 bases and J by 5 bases. The chain's CDR3 is CASSPTGLGTEAFF. DNA of the CDR3: TGTGCCAGCAGCCCGACAGGGTTGGGGACTGAAGCTTTCTTT.

This clone was counted once. V is TRBV2 and J is TRBJ1-5; D may be TRBD1 (6 bases). CDR1 and CDR2 from the germline V gene are SNHLY and FYNNEI. With 6 bases removed from V and 6 bases from J, the gap between germline ends came to 15 bases. This CDR3 is 14 amino acids long. Written as DNA, the CDR3 is TGTGCCAGCAGGTCCCAGGGGAGGTTTCAGCCCCAGCATTTT. Translation gives CASRSQGRFQPQHF. The complete variable domain, with remaining parts taken from reference TRBV2 and TRBJ1-5, reads EPEVTQTPSHQVTQMGQEVILRCVPISNHLYFYWYRQILGQKVEFLVSFYNNEISEKSEIFDDQFSVERPDGSNFTLKIRSTKLEDSAMYFCASRSQGRFQPQHFGDGTRLSIL.

This chain connects TRBV12-5 to TRBJ2-2; D unclear. The ends were cut back, 3 bases at V and 1 base at J, with 3 bases in the middle. The germline V gene has CDR1 LGHNT and CDR2 FRNRAP. CDR3 length equals 13 residues. The CDR3: CASGLLNTGELFF. In DNA, the CDR3 is TGTGCTAGTGGTTTACTGAACACCGGGGAGCTGTTTTTT.

The chain links TRBV11-2 to TRBJ2-7, with D tentatively TRBD2 (5 bases). The CDR3 has 16 amino acids. The V end lost 4 bases, the J end lost 4 bases, and 20 bases lay between the germline ends. Germline V gives CDR1 SGHAT, CDR2 FQNNGV. As DNA, the CDR3 is TGTGCCAGCAGCTCTCACGGGATAGCACCAACTTACGAGCAGTACTTC. It encodes CASSSHGIAPTYEQYF.

The sample holds a few counts of this clone. The V and J genes are TRBV10-3 and TRBJ2-7, with D uncertain. The germline V gene has CDR1 ENHRY and CDR2 SYGVKD. Deletions cut 0 bases from V and 6 bases from J, with 12 bases between. The CDR3 loop spans 14 amino acids. CDR3 protein: CAISESFELGEQYF. The CDR3, as DNA: TGTGCCATCAGTGAGTCGTTTGAGCTTGGCGAGCAGTACTTC.

The chain combines TRBV19 with TRBJ1-2; no firm D call. V was trimmed by 7 bases and J by 2 bases, leaving 17 bases between them. Germline V gene sequence: CDR1 LNHDA, CDR2 SQIVND (reference sequence). This CDR3 region has 15 residues. The CDR3 DNA reads TGTGCCAGTACCTTCACGGCACATTTAAACTATGGCTACACCTTC. Its translation is CASTFTAHLNYGYTF.

The J gene is TRBJ1-1, the V gene TRBV6-6; possible D gene TRBD1, 6 bases. Trimming removed 2 bases from V and 8 bases from J, with 12 bases in between. The germline V gene has CDR1 MNHNY and CDR2 SVGAGI (reference sequence). This CDR3 contains 13 residues. This CDR3 reads CASSYQGREEAFF. For the CDR3, the DNA is TGTGCCAGCAGTTACCAGGGGAGGGAGGAAGCTTTCTTT.

The genes are TRBV6-5 and TRBJ2-1; 7 nucleotides line up with TRBD2. V was pared by 4 bases and J by 4 bases, with 4 bases of the junction left unmatched. In germline, CDR1 is MNHEY, CDR2 SVGAGI. The length of the CDR3 is 14 residues. The CDR3 nucleotides are TGTGCCAGCAGTTTAACTAGCGAGTACAATGAGCAGTTCTTC. This sequence encodes CASSLTSEYNEQFF.